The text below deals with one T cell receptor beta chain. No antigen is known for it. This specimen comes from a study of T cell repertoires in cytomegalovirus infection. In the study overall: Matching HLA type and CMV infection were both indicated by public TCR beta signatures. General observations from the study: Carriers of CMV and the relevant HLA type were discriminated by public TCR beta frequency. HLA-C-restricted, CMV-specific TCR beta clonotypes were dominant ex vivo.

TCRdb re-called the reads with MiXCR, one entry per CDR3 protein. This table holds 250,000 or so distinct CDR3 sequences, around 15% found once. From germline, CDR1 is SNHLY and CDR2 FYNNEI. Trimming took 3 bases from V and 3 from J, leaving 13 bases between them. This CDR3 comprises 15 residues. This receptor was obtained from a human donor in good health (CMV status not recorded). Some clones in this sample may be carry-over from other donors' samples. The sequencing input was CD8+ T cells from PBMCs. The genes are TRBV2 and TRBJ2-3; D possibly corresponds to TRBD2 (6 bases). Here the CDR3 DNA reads TGTGCCAGCAGTGAGTGGAGGGCGTGGACAGATACGCAGTATTTT. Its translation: CASSEWRAWTDTQYF.